Listed below are T cell receptor beta chains from one sample, sequenced in a study of human T cells and chemical hapten exposure. TCRdb independently ran MiXCR on the 5' RACE reads; one entry per CDR3 protein. In the table there are roughly 82,000 distinct CDR3 sequences, about a sixth of which are singletons. These receptor sequences come from a female donor in good health. Both conserved end residues are part of each CDR3. A D gene is named only where the DNA matches it firmly. The size field is filled for only some rows; it gives once, few, many or a size class.

TRBV2	TRBD1	TRBJ1-1	few	CASSDSQGQVITEAFF	TGTGCCAGCAGTGATTCCCAGGGACAGGTTATCACTGAAGCTTTCTTT
TRBV28	TRBD1	TRBJ2-4	.	CASSLGQGALYF	TGTGCCAGCAGCCTGGGACAGGGGGCCCTGTACTTC
TRBV28	.	TRBJ1-2	many	CASSLGGNYGYTF	TGTGCCAGCAGTTTAGGCGGTAACTATGGCTACACCTTC
TRBV4-3	.	TRBJ1-2	.	CASSQRQTTNYGYTF	TGCGCCAGCAGCCAGAGGCAGACAACTAACTATGGCTACACCTTC
TRBV5-1	.	TRBJ1-1	.	CASSLRVDRAEAFF	TGCGCCAGCAGCTTGAGGGTAGACCGCGCTGAAGCTTTCTTT
TRBV7-9	.	TRBJ1-1	few	CASTSGVNTEAFF	TGTGCCAGCACTTCAGGAGTGAACACTGAAGCTTTCTTT
TRBV27	TRBD1	TRBJ1-5	.	CASRDGTVSNQPQHF	TGTGCCAGCAGGGACGGGACAGTTAGCAATCAGCCCCAGCATTTT
TRBV29-1	TRBD1	TRBJ1-2	few	CSVLAGTGDGYTF	TGCAGCGTCCTCGCCGGGACAGGTGATGGCTACACCTTC
TRBV20-1	.	TRBJ2-3	.	CSARPPAGLNTDTQYF	TGCAGTGCTCGCCCTCCGGCAGGCCTGAACACAGATACGCAGTATTTT
TRBV30	.	TRBJ1-1	.	CAWSVRSPTEAFF	TGTGCCTGGAGTGTACGATCCCCCACTGAAGCTTTCTTT
TRBV13	TRBD1	TRBJ2-4	few	CASSSARDSKNIQYF	TGTGCCAGCAGCTCGGCCAGGGACAGCAAAAACATTCAGTACTTC
TRBV20-1	TRBD2	TRBJ2-1	.	CSARDTSGRGEQFF	TGCAGTGCTAGAGATACTAGCGGGAGAGGTGAGCAGTTCTTC
TRBV3-1	TRBD1	TRBJ1-1	.	CASSSQGRRNTEAFF	TGTGCCAGCAGCTCACAGGGGCGCAGGAACACTGAAGCTTTCTTT
TRBV6-6	TRBD2	TRBJ2-3	few	CASSYSKRGDTQYF	TGTGCCAGCAGTTACTCGAAGCGGGGTGATACGCAGTATTTT
TRBV6-1	.	TRBJ2-7	.	CASSAFGGNYEQYF	TGTGCCAGCAGTGCTTTTGGGGGTAATTACGAGCAGTACTTC
TRBV24-1	.	TRBJ1-5	.	CATSGLGGDSNQPQHF	TGTGCCACCAGTGGCCTGGGGGGGGATAGCAATCAGCCCCAGCATTTT
TRBV2	TRBD2	TRBJ2-5	few	CASSGTRETQYF	TGTGCCAGCAGTGGGACTAGAGAGACCCAGTACTTC
TRBV5-1	.	TRBJ1-1	few	CASKWSQTTEAFF	TGCGCCAGCAAATGGTCCCAAACCACTGAAGCTTTCTTT
TRBV5-1	.	TRBJ2-7	few	CASSLAAVTSYEQYF	TGCGCCAGCAGCTTGGCGGCTGTGACATCCTACGAGCAGTACTTC
TRBV14	TRBD1	TRBJ2-7	few	CASSQDLDRVYEQYF	TGTGCCAGCAGCCAAGATCTAGACAGGGTTTACGAGCAGTACTTC